Each of the 15 T cell receptor beta chains below was sequenced from the same sample in a study of glioma-infiltrating T cells. Using RNA template, CDR3s of TCR alpha and beta were amplified with iRepertoire arm-PCR. Via MiXCR, TCRdb re-called the multiplex PCR reads, giving one row per CDR3 protein. The sample lists about 110,000 distinct CDR3 sequences, under 30% occurring once. The sequenced sample was glioma tissue, nonneoplastic brain tissue, or PBMCs (not recorded which). Source of these receptors: a human donor with low-grade glioma or glioblastoma, undergoing nonglioma brain surgery, or in good health (not recorded which).

This clonotype was detected ten times or more. The chain is built from TRBV5-4 and TRBJ2-1, with TRBD2 matching over 16 bases. The trim removed 5 bases at V and 7 bases at J, leaving 9 bases unmatched. This CDR3 is built from 17 residues. Germline CDR1 SGHNT, CDR2 YYREEE (reference sequence). The CDR3 DNA reads TGTGCCAGCAGAGTTGGGACTAGCGGGGGGGCGGGGAATGAGCAGTTCTTC. Its translation: CASRVGTSGGAGNEQFF.

This clonotype was picked up many times. The V call is TRBV4-3, the J call TRBJ2-1, with 8 bases that match TRBD2. Losses at the gene ends were 0 bases for V and 10 bases for J; bases not matched to a gene: 8. Germline V gives CDR1 LGHNA, CDR2 YSLEER. The CDR3 has 15 residues. CDR3 coding DNA: TGCGCCAGCAGCCAAGATCGGGGGGGCCTGAGGGAGCAGTTCTTC. The encoded protein is CASSQDRGGLREQFF.

This clonotype was picked up many times. The V call is TRBV4-1, the J call TRBJ2-3, with D perhaps TRBD2 (6 bases). V was clipped by 3 bases and J by 1 base, with 11 bases between them. The CDR3 spans 15 residues. Germline V CDR1 and CDR2: MGHRA, YSYEKL. CDR3 region: CASSHRRDRTDTQYF. In DNA form, the CDR3 reads TGCGCCAGCAGCCATAGGCGGGACCGCACAGATACGCAGTATTTT.

This clonotype was found many times. The chain's CDR3 is CATSTGMNTEAFF. The CDR3 nucleotides read TGCGCCACCTCGACCGGTATGAACACTGAAGCTTTCTTT. The chain has TRBV10-1 and TRBJ1-1; no firm D call. V lost 10 bases and J 0 bases, leaving 12 bases between the germline ends. This CDR3 has 13 amino acids. Germline CDR1 is WNHNN and CDR2 is SYGVQD (reference sequence).

This clonotype was recorded at least ten times. CDR3 in DNA: TGTGCCAGCAGTTTAGACCCTAGAGGAGTGAACACTGAAGCTTTCTTT. This sequence encodes CASSLDPRGVNTEAFF. The chain recombines TRBV27 with TRBJ1-1, with unresolved D. CDR1 and CDR2 from the germline V gene are MNHEY and SMNVEV (reference sequence). The CDR3 length is 16 residues. Trimming pared 2 bases from V and 0 bases from J, leaving 13 bases between.

This clonotype has more than one count but fewer than ten. V gene TRBV18 combines with J gene TRBJ2-3; TRBD2 might be the D (5 bases). The CDR3 loop spans 15 amino acids. V gave up 1 base and J gave up 3 bases, with 11 bases separating them. Germline CDR1 reads KGHSH; CDR2 reads LQKENI. CDR3 coding DNA: TGTGCCAGCTCACCACAGGGAGTTGGGACAGATACGCAGTATTTT. The encoded protein is CASSPQGVGTDTQYF.

Comment on this clonotype: A much larger clonotype is one base distant, so this may be a read error. The J gene is TRBJ2-5, the V gene TRBV2, with a tentative D call TRBD1 (6 bases). Germline lookup yields CDR1 SNHLY and CDR2 FYNNEI. CDR3 size: 14 residues. The CDR3 is CACSTGTISETQYF. The CDR3 DNA reads TGTGCCTGCAGTACCGGGACAATCTCGGAGACCCAGTACTTC.

This clonotype was seen at least ten times. The chain couples TRBV29-1 to TRBJ2-7; a possible D gene is TRBD2 (6 bases). The CDR3 spans 13 residues. V shed 4 bases and J shed 1 base, with 11 bases lying between them. Germline V lookup: CDR1 SQVTM, CDR2 ANQGSEA. The CDR3, as DNA: TGCAGCGTTGCCCACGGGACTTCCTACGAGCAGTACTTC. Amino acids: CSVAHGTSYEQYF.

The V and J genes are TRBV6-1 and TRBJ2-3, with 9 bases aligning to TRBD1. CDR1 and CDR2 from the germline V gene are MNHNS and SASEGT. The CDR3 has 15 amino acids. The V and J ends lost 6 bases and 0 bases, in that order; junction bases with no gene match: 4. The CDR3 is CASRTGGPSTDTQYF. The CDR3 region has the DNA TGTGCCAGCAGGACAGGGGGTCCTAGCACAGATACGCAGTATTTT.

This clonotype appeared many times. V is TRBV5-1 and J is TRBJ2-7, with TRBD1 identical over 7 bases. This CDR3 comprises 13 residues. Trimming removed 4 bases from V and 2 bases from J; junction bases left unmatched: 3. Germline CDR1 is SGHRS and CDR2 is YFSETQ. CDR3 amino acids: CASSHRGAYEQYF. The CDR3 DNA follows: TGCGCCAGCAGCCACAGGGGTGCCTACGAGCAGTACTTC.

The rearrangement links TRBV20-1 to TRBJ2-7; no reliable D call. V shed 6 bases and J shed 3 bases, with 9 bases lying between them. CDR1 is DFQATT, CDR2 SNEGSKA, per germline (reference sequence). The CDR3 consists of 11 residues. The DNA of the CDR3 is TGCAGTGCCCGAGGTGGCTACGAGCAGTACTTC. This codes for CSARGGYEQYF.

Many counts were recorded for this clonotype. The chain employs TRBV14 and TRBJ2-5, with 12 nucleotides matching TRBD2. CDR3 length: 15 amino acids. V was pared by 5 bases and J by 5 bases, with 6 bases of the junction left unmatched. Germline V gene data show CDR1 as SGHDN and CDR2 as FVKESK. The CDR3 DNA reads TGTGCCAGCAGCTTGCGACTAGCGGGAGTGGAGACCCAGTACTTC. Translated, it gives CASSLRLAGVETQYF.

This clonotype appeared a few times. The rearrangement joins TRBV29-1 to TRBJ2-2; D might be TRBD1 (6 bases). The germline V gene has CDR1 SQVTM and CDR2 ANQGSEA. The V and J ends lost 4 bases and 2 bases respectively, with 14 bases between them. The CDR3 has 15 amino acids. The DNA for the CDR3 is TGCAGCGTTGTTCAGGGGCCCGCAAACACCGGGGAGCTGTTTTTT. Translated: CSVVQGPANTGELFF.

A remark on this clonotype: Being one base from a much bigger clone, this may be a read error. In DNA, the CDR3 is TGTGCCAGCTCACGTAAAGGACAGTCTGCAACTAATGAAAAACTGTTTTTT. Protein: CASSRKGQSATNEKLFF. The V call is TRBV18, the J call TRBJ1-4; D may be TRBD1 (6 bases). CDR1 and CDR2 (germline): KGHSH, LQKENI. This CDR3 is 17 amino acids long. V was trimmed by 4 bases and J by 0 bases, leaving 15 bases between them.

This clonotype has a count of ten or more. The chain uses TRBV5-6 and TRBJ1-5; D is unclear. The V end was cut by 4 bases, the J end by 0 bases, with 20 bases between. Germline CDR1 SGHDT, CDR2 YYEEEE. CDR3 length equals 18 residues. This chain's CDR3 is CASSRSGPGSYSNQPQHF. CDR3 nucleotides: TGTGCCAGCAGCCGTTCTGGCCCAGGTAGTTATAGCAATCAGCCCCAGCATTTT.